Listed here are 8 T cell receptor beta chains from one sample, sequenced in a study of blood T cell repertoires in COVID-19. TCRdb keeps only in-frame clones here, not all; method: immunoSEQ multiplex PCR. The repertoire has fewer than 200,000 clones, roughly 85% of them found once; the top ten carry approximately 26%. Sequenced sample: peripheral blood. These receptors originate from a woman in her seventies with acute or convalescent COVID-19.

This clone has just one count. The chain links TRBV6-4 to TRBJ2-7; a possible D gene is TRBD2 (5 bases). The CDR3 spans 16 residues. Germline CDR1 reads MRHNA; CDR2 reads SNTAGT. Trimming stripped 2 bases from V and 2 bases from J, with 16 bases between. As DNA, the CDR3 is TGTGCCAGCAGTGACCCCTTTTGGGAGAGACCCTACGAGCAGTACTTC. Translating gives CASSDPFWERPYEQYF.

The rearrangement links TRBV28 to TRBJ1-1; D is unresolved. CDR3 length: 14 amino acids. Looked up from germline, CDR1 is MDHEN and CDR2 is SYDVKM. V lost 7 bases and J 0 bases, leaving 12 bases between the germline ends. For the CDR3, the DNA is TGTGCCAGCAAGAGCCCCAAGATGAACACTGAAGCTTTCTTT. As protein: CASKSPKMNTEAFF.

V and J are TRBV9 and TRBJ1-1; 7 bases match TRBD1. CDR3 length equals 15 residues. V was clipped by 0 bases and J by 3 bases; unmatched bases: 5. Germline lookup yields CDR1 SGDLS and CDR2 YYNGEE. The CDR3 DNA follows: TGTGCCAGCAGCGTAGATGACAGGGAGTACACTGAAGCTTTCTTT. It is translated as CASSVDDREYTEAFF.

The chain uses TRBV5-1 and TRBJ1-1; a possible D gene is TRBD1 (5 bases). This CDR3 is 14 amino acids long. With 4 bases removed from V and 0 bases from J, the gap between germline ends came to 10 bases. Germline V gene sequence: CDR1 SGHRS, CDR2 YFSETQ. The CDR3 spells CASSPGEMNTEAFF. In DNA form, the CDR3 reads TGCGCCAGCAGCCCGGGGGAGATGAACACTGAAGCTTTCTTT.

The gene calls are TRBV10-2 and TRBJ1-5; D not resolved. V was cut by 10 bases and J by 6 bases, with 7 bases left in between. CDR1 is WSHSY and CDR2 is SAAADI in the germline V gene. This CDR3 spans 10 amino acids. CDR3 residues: CATGIQPQHF. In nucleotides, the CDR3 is TGCGCCACCGGGATTCAGCCCCAGCATTTT.

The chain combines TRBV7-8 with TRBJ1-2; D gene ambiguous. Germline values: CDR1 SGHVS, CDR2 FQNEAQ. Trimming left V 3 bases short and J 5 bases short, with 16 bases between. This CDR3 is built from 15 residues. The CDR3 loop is CASSLRFGRGYGYTF. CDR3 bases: TGTGCCAGCAGCTTGAGATTCGGACGGGGATATGGCTACACCTTC.

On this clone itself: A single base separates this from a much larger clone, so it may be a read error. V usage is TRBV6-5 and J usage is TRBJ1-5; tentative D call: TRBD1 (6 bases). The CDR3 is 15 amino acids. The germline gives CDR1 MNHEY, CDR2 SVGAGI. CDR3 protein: CASNRDPYSNQSQHF. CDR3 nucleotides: TGTGCCAGCAACAGGGATCCTTATAGCAATCAGTCCCAGCATTTT.

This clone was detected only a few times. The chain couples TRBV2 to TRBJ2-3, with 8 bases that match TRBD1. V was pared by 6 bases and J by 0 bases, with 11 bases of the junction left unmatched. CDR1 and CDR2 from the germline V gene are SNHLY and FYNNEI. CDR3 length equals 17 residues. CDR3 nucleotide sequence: TGTGCCAGCAGAAGGGACAGGCTGGGTACTAGCACAGATACGCAGTATTTT. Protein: CASRRDRLGTSTDTQYF.